The rows below give T cell receptor beta chains drawn from one sample of a study of shared clonotypes between healthy human individuals. The data were produced by immunoSEQ multiplex PCR, yet TCRdb's version contains in-frame clones alone and is incomplete. Among about 1 million clones listed, about three quarters were seen once. Sequencing input: memory CD4+ T cells sorted from blood. The receptors were sampled from a man between 18 and 29 years old in good health. Each CDR3 is given with its conserved first and last residue. The order of the fields is clone size, D gene, J gene, V gene, CDR3 protein, CDR3 DNA. D genes are given only for firm matches. The size field is filled for only some rows; it gives once, few, many or a size class.

>-|-|TRBJ2-7|TRBV5-4
CASSPVDEGGYF
TGTGCCAGCAGCCCCGTCGACGAGGGCGGATACTTC
>-|TRBD1|TRBJ1-1|TRBV29-1
CSVRRDSNTEAFF
TGCAGCGTAAGACGGGACAGCAACACTGAAGCTTTCTTT
>-|-|TRBJ2-7|TRBV11-1
CASSLRPDGTYEQYF
TGTGCCAGCAGCTTAAGACCCGACGGCACCTACGAGCAGTACTTC
>-|-|TRBJ1-5|TRBV19
CASSIRESSAQHF
TGTGCCAGTAGTATCAGGGAAAGTTCGGCCCAGCATTTT
>-|TRBD1|TRBJ2-7|TRBV7-2
CASSLARTGSSYEQYF
TGTGCCAGCAGCTTAGCTAGGACAGGGAGCTCCTACGAGCAGTACTTC
>-|TRBD2|TRBJ2-3|TRBV5-4
CASSLKLAGPTDTQYF
TGTGCCAGCAGCCTGAAATTAGCGGGGCCGACAGATACGCAGTATTTT
>-|-|TRBJ2-6|TRBV19
CASSIQGSGANVLTF
TGTGCCAGTAGTATACAGGGTTCTGGGGCCAACGTCCTGACTTTC
>-|-|TRBJ1-2|TRBV9
CASSQGTGNVGYTF
TGTGCCAGCAGCCAGGGGACGGGAAACGTCGGCTACACCTTC
>few|-|TRBJ1-6|TRBV6-5
CASSYSYSPDSPLHF
TGTGCCAGCAGTTACTCCTATAGTCCGGATTCACCCCTCCACTTT
>-|-|TRBJ1-2|TRBV6-6
CASSYSGDYGYTF
TGTGCCAGCAGTTACTCGGGAGACTATGGCTACACCTTC
>-|TRBD1|TRBJ1-6|TRBV18
CASSPRGQGYSPLHF
TGTGCCAGCTCACCACGGGGACAGGGCTATTCACCCCTCCACTTT
>-|TRBD1|TRBJ2-7|TRBV11-2
CASSPGQGNYEQYF
TGTGCCAGCAGCCCGGGACAGGGTAACTACGAGCAGTACTTC
>-|-|TRBJ1-5|TRBV27
CASSLLARADQPQHF
TGTGCCAGCAGTTTATTGGCCAGGGCCGATCAGCCCCAGCATTTT
>-|-|TRBJ2-7|TRBV6-6
CASSYRRVGYEQYF
TGTGCCAGCAGTTACCGGCGGGTGGGCTACGAGCAGTACTTC
>-|-|TRBJ1-2|TRBV5-1
CASSADQYGYTF
TGCGCCAGCAGCGCGGACCAGTATGGCTACACCTTC
>-|TRBD2|TRBJ2-5|TRBV29-1
CSVEGGETQYF
TGCAGCGTTGAGGGAGGGGAGACCCAGTACTTC
>-|-|TRBJ1-5|TRBV6-6
CASTSRQESNQPQHF
TGTGCCAGCACCAGCAGACAGGAGAGCAATCAGCCCCAGCATTTT
>-|-|TRBJ2-2|TRBV28
CASSQNGRSRTGGLFF
TGTGCCAGCAGCCAAAACGGCCGATCGCGCACCGGGGGGCTGTTTTTT
>-|TRBD1|TRBJ2-4|TRBV5-1
CASRDRELAKNIQYF
TGCGCCTCCCGGGACAGGGAACTAGCCAAAAACATTCAGTACTTC
>-|-|TRBJ1-4|TRBV9
CASSPRLNEKLFF
TGTGCCAGCAGCCCACGCCTCAATGAAAAACTGTTTTTT
>once|-|TRBJ1-4|TRBV7-8
CASSPRGAGWGEKLFF
TGTGCCAGCAGCCCTAGGGGAGCAGGGTGGGGTGAAAAACTGTTTTTT
>few|-|TRBJ1-2|TRBV6-5
CASSYRGRDYGYTF
TGTGCCAGCAGTTACCGGGGAAGAGATTATGGCTACACCTTC
>-|-|TRBJ2-5|TRBV19
CASTDRKTQYF
TGTGCCAGTACCGACAGGAAGACCCAGTACTTC
>-|-|TRBJ1-2|TRBV11-2
CASSLDTANYGYTF
TGTGCCAGCAGCTTGGACACAGCTAACTATGGCTACACCTTC
>-|-|TRBJ2-3|TRBV11-2
CASSKRASRADTQYF
TGTGCCAGCTCCAAGAGGGCCTCAAGGGCAGATACGCAGTATTTT
>-|-|TRBJ2-7|TRBV29-1
CSVEDRPGSYEQYF
TGCAGCGTTGAAGATCGTCCCGGTTCCTACGAGCAGTACTTC
>-|-|TRBJ2-6|TRBV2
CASTEGRGPGANVLTF
TGTGCCAGCACCGAAGGGCGGGGGCCAGGGGCCAACGTCCTGACTTTC
>-|TRBD1|TRBJ1-1|TRBV9
CASSVGDRVTEAFF
TGTGCCAGCAGCGTAGGGGACAGGGTGACTGAAGCTTTCTTT
>-|-|TRBJ1-1|TRBV11-3
CASSLLRYTEAFF
TGTGCCAGCAGCCTGCTCCGGTACACTGAAGCTTTCTTT
>-|-|TRBJ1-6|TRBV27
CASTSGKAADYNSPLHF
TGTGCCAGCACCAGTGGTAAGGCAGCTGATTATAATTCACCCCTCCACTTT
>-|-|TRBJ2-1|TRBV7-2
CASSVDIYEQFF
TGTGCCAGCAGCGTAGACATCTATGAGCAGTTCTTC
>-|-|TRBJ1-6|TRBV5-6
CASSLTGRLSSNSPLHF
TGTGCCAGCAGCTTGACGGGGAGGCTCAGTTCTAATTCACCCCTCCACTTT
>-|-|TRBJ2-1|TRBV4-1
CASSQQGGPYNEQFF
TGCGCCAGCAGCCAGCAGGGTGGTCCATACAATGAGCAGTTCTTC
>few|-|TRBJ2-7|TRBV7-2
CASSLAEGPYEQYF
TGTGCCAGCAGCTTGGCGGAGGGGCCCTACGAGCAGTACTTC
>-|TRBD2|TRBJ2-7|TRBV11-2
CASSSRGLSYEQYF
TGTGCCAGCAGCAGCCGGGGACTATCCTACGAGCAGTACTTC
>-|TRBD1|TRBJ2-6|TRBV27
CASSLSRGNAGANVLTF
TGTGCCAGCAGTTTATCCAGGGGGAACGCTGGGGCCAACGTCCTGACTTTC
>-|TRBD2|TRBJ2-5|TRBV4-1
CASSQVKDSGGARETQYF
TGCGCCAGCAGCCAAGTAAAAGATAGCGGGGGGGCCCGAGAGACCCAGTACTTC
>-|TRBD2|TRBJ2-5|TRBV10-3
CASSTSGGRETQYF
TGTGCCAGCTCGACTAGCGGGGGAAGGGAGACCCAGTACTTC
>-|-|TRBJ2-3|TRBV6-1
CASSEVGTSTDTQYF
TGTGCCAGCAGTGAAGTCGGGACTTCCACAGATACGCAGTATTTT
>once|-|TRBJ2-5|TRBV29-1
CSSGSGTKRETQYF
TGCAGCTCTGGTTCGGGGACGAAAAGGGAGACCCAGTACTTC
>once|TRBD1|TRBJ1-2|TRBV28
CASSRPGTGPAGYGYTF
TGTGCCAGCAGTCGTCCCGGGACAGGGCCCGCAGGCTATGGCTACACCTTC
>once|-|TRBJ2-3|TRBV7-9
CASSLKRGGTDTQYF
TGTGCCAGCAGCTTAAAACGGGGTGGCACAGATACGCAGTATTTT
>-|-|TRBJ2-7|TRBV6-5
CASSGLISYEQYF
TGTGCCAGCAGTGGACTCATCTCCTACGAGCAGTACTTC
>-|TRBD2|TRBJ2-3|TRBV4-1
CASRVTSGGTSTDTQYF
TGCGCCAGCAGAGTGACTAGCGGGGGTACTAGCACAGATACGCAGTATTTT
>-|-|TRBJ1-6|TRBV18
CASSPERNSYNSPLHF
TGTGCCAGCTCACCAGAGAGAAACTCCTATAATTCACCCCTCCACTTT
>-|TRBD2|TRBJ2-7|TRBV2
CASSGKLAGGGYEQYF
TGTGCCAGCAGTGGTAAACTAGCGGGGGGCGGATACGAGCAGTACTTC
>-|-|TRBJ1-2|TRBV5-1
CASSLGQDGYTF
TGCGCCAGCAGCTTGGGACAGGATGGCTACACCTTC
>-|-|TRBJ1-5|TRBV28
CASTLPEEPQHF
TGTGCCAGCACCCTCCCAGAGGAGCCCCAGCATTTT
>-|TRBD1|TRBJ2-1|TRBV7-2
CASSLRGRRDEQFF
TGTGCCAGCAGCTTAAGGGGGCGCAGAGATGAGCAGTTCTTC
>-|TRBD2|TRBJ2-7|TRBV19
CASSPRRGSPFEQYF
TGTGCCAGTAGTCCAAGGCGGGGGTCCCCCTTCGAGCAGTACTTC
>-|-|TRBJ2-1|TRBV11-2
CASSRGGPSSYNEQFF
TGTGCCAGCAGCCGGGGCGGCCCTAGCTCCTACAATGAGCAGTTCTTC
>-|TRBD1|TRBJ2-2|TRBV4-3
CASSQGQGAERTGELFF
TGCGCCAGCAGCCAAGGACAGGGGGCCGAGAGAACCGGGGAGCTGTTTTTT